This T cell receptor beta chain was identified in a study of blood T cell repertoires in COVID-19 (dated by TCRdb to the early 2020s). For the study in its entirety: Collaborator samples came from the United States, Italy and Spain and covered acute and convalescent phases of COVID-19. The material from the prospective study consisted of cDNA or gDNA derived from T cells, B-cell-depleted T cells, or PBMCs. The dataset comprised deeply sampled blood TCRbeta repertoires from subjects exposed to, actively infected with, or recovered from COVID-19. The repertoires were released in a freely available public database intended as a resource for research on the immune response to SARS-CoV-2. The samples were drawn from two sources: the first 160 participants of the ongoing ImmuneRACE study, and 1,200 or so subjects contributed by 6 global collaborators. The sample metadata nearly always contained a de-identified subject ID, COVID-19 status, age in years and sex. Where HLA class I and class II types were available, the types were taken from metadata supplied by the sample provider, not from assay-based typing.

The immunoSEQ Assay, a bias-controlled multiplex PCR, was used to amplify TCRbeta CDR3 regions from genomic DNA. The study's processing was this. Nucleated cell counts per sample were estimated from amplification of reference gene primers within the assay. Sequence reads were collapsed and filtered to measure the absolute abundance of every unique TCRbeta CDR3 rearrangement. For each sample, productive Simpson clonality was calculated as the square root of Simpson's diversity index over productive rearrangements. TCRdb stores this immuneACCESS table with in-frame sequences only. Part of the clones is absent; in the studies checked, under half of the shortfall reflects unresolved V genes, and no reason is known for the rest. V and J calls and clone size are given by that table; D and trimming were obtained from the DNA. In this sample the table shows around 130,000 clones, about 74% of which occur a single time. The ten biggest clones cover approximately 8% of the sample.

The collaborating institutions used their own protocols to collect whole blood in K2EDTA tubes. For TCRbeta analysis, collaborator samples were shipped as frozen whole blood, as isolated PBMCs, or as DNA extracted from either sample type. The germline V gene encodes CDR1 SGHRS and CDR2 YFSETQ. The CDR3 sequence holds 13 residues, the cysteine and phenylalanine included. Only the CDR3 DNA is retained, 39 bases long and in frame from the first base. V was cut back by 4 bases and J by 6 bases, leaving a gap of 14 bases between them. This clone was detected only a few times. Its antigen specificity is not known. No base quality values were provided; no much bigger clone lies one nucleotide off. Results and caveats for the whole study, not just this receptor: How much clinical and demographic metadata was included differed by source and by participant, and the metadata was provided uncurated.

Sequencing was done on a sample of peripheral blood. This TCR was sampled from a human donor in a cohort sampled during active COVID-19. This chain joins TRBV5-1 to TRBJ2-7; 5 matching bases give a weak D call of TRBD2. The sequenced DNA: TGCGCCAGCAGCCCCGCGGGTTCGGGCGAGCAGTACTTC. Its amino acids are CASSPAGSGEQYF.